Each of the 10 T cell receptor beta chains below was sequenced from the same sample in a study of regulatory T cells in long-lasting Graves disease. Time point noted: persistent/refractory GD, antithyroid drugs over 5 years with positive TRAb. Preparation of the TCR library used RNA extracted from PBMCs. The TCR beta library used iRepertoire HTBI primers with Arm-PCR amplification of CDR3. TCRdb independently ran MiXCR on the multiplex PCR reads; one entry per CDR3 protein. The sample yields almost 350,000 distinct CDR3 sequences, roughly a fifth seen once. The source was peripheral blood mononuclear cells (PBMCs), collected when the disease was refractory, from a patient treated with antithyroid drugs. All receptors derive from a female donor with Graves disease.

In this sample, this clonotype turned up many times. This chain uses TRBV24-1 with TRBJ1-2, with 7 bases matching TRBD1. With V trimmed by 4 bases and J by 7 bases, 5 bases remained unmatched. The length of the CDR3 is 13 residues. Germline V gene sequence: CDR1 KGHDR, CDR2 SFDVKD. CDR3 sequence reads: CATSEVTGSGYTF. CDR3 bases: TGTGCCACCAGTGAAGTGACAGGGTCTGGCTACACCTTC.

This clonotype was observed many times. The rearrangement uses TRBV12-3 or TRBV12-4 and TRBJ1-5; tentatively, D is TRBD1 (6 bases). Trimming stripped 6 bases from V and 2 bases from J, with 11 bases between. The length of the CDR3 is 14 residues. Here the CDR3 reads CASSDWTGNQPQHF. For the CDR3, the DNA is TGTGCCAGCAGCGACTGGACAGGCAATCAGCCCCAGCATTTT.

This clonotype has only a few counts. V usage is TRBV6-1 and J usage is TRBJ2-5, with 7 bases that match TRBD2. V lost 6 bases to trimming and J lost 2 bases; unmatched junction nucleotides: 9. The germline gives CDR1 MNHNS, CDR2 SASEGT. There are 15 residues in the CDR3. CDR3 in amino acids: CASRQLAELQETQYF. CDR3 in DNA: TGTGCCAGCAGACAGCTAGCGGAATTACAAGAGACCCAGTACTTC.

This clonotype was counted ten times or more. This chain connects TRBV2 to TRBJ2-5; D is perhaps TRBD1 or TRBD2 (6 bases each). The CDR3 has 15 amino acids. V gave up 3 bases and J gave up 5 bases, with 16 bases separating them. The V gene's germline CDR1 is SNHLY and CDR2 FYNNEI. The CDR3 nucleotides read TGTGCCAGCAGTGACACGGGGGCCACAGGGGAGACCCAGTACTTC. It yields the protein CASSDTGATGETQYF.

This clonotype was observed at least ten times. The chain recombines TRBV2 with TRBJ2-7, with 8 bases lining up with TRBD2. The V gene's germline CDR1 is SNHLY and CDR2 FYNNEI. V shed 0 bases and J 5 bases; nucleotides not matched to a gene: 12. This CDR3 has 17 residues. The CDR3 reads CASSEALQTGGANEQYF. For the CDR3, the DNA is TGTGCCAGCAGTGAAGCGCTTCAGACCGGGGGGGCCAACGAGCAGTACTTC.

This clonotype was seen many times. CDR3 sequence: CASSFRGGYGYTF. The CDR3 DNA sequence: TGTGCCAGCAGTTTTAGAGGTGGCTATGGCTACACCTTC. The V call is TRBV12-3 or TRBV12-4, the J call TRBJ1-2; no definite D call. Trimming pared 3 bases from V and 4 bases from J, leaving 9 bases between. This CDR3 has 13 residues.

As concerns this clonotype: Likely a read error: the CDR3 ends without its conserved phenylalanine or tryptophan. The rearrangement joins TRBV19 to TRBJ2-2; no clear D. CDR1 LNHDA and CDR2 SQIVND come from the germline V gene (reference sequence). The CDR3 spans 16 residues. V lost 0 bases, J lost 1 base, and 9 bases lay in between. The CDR3 region has the DNA TGTGCCAGTAGTATAGATAAGGCTGGGAACACCGGGGAGCTGTTTTCT. Protein: CASSIDKAGNTGELFS.

This clonotype was seen many times. The chain carries TRBV11-2 and TRBJ1-6; the D gene is possibly TRBD1 (6 bases). Trimming stripped 7 bases from V and 5 bases from J, with 15 bases between. The CDR3 spans 15 residues. Germline V gives CDR1 SGHAT, CDR2 FQNNGV. CDR3 amino acids: CASTLGQINNSPLHF. CDR3 in DNA: TGTGCCAGCACCCTCGGACAGATTAATAATTCACCCCTCCACTTT.

The chain has TRBV4-1 and TRBJ1-5, with D hard to call. Germline V CDR1 and CDR2: MGHRA, YSYEKL. The CDR3 extends over 15 amino acids. V was pared by 8 bases and J by 9 bases, with 23 bases between. CDR3 sequence (DNA): TGCGCCAGCTCAAAGGAGCCCGGGCGGGGATCGCCCCAGCATTTT. This codes for CASSKEPGRGSPQHF.

This clonotype was seen a few times. The rearrangement uses TRBV5-1 and TRBJ2-5, with 7 bases lining up with TRBD2. V shed 7 bases and J 5 bases; nucleotides not matched to a gene: 11. CDR1 and CDR2 from the germline V gene are SGHRS and YFSETQ. The CDR3 totals 14 residues. CDR3 protein: CASRILAERETQYF. Here the CDR3 DNA reads TGCGCCAGCCGAATTCTAGCGGAGCGGGAGACCCAGTACTTC.